A selection of T cell receptor beta chains follows, all from one sample in a study of Ad26.COV2.S vaccination and SARS-CoV-2 variants. Sequencing used immunoSEQ multiplex PCR; TCRdb keeps in-frame clones, though not all of them. The top ten clones hold roughly 3.5% of a sample with 290,000 or so clones, approximately 87% of them seen once. This specimen consisted of peripheral blood, obtained in a trial of Ad26.COV2.S vaccine versus placebo. These receptors all come from a person between 18 and 65 years old who received the Ad26.COV2.S COVID-19 vaccine or a placebo. Each CDR3 is given with its conserved first and last residue.

V: TRBV7-3; CDR3: CASSLPSYGYTF
V: TRBV9; CDR3: CASSPNPWPSRRHTDTQYF
V: TRBV19; CDR3: CASSMAETPNYGYTF
V: TRBV28; CDR3: CASRKDSAYEQYF
V: TRBV5-4; CDR3: CASSLGAVSYNEQFF
V: TRBV5-1; CDR3: CASSLAPLLAGGPGEQYF
V: TRBV30; CDR3: CAWSVTSINSPLHF
V: TRBV7-9; CDR3: CASSLARGARVEQFF
V: TRBV2; CDR3: CASSEDRGNQPQHF
V: TRBV18; CDR3: CASSPGQVNQPQHF
V: TRBV11-1; CDR3: CASSLGQELYEQFF
V: TRBV27; CDR3: CASSLNMGYGYTF
V: TRBV7-3; CDR3: CASSTKWGLDTYNEQFF
V: TRBV5-1; CDR3: CASSSGTSGNTIYF
V: TRBV7-8; CDR3: CASSQSNPGNTIYF
V: TRBV11-2; CDR3: CASSFSLQGPGLQETQYF
V: TRBV6-5; CDR3: CASSYNFWADGELFF
V: TRBV30; CDR3: CACPGTDTQYF
V: TRBV19; CDR3: CASRRAQTGRAGELFF
V: TRBV19; CDR3: CASRVTEYSNQPQHF
V: TRBV6-5; CDR3: CASSPEGGPSYEQYF
V: TRBV5-4; CDR3: CASSKTTGSYNEQFF